A selection of T cell receptor beta chains follows, all from one sample in a study of metastatic and nonmetastatic thyroid tumors. TCRdb called clones again from the PCR reads with MiXCR. The table records approximately 17,000 clones, under 30% of them present only once. The sequencing sample was made of adjacent normal tissue. The receptors shown here come from a female donor with papillary thyroid cancer or a benign thyroid nodule (not recorded which). Some clones in this sample may be carry-over from other donors' samples. Both conserved end residues are part of each CDR3. The D gene is left open where the match is weak. Size tells how often a clone was seen (once, few, many) or the class of an expanded clone, and some rows leave it out.

clone size	V gene	D gene	J gene	CDR3 DNA	CDR3 protein
few	TRBV2	-	TRBJ2-1	TGTGCCAGCAAGGTCACTTCGGGCAATGAGCAGTTCTTC	CASKVTSGNEQFF
once	TRBV7-2	-	TRBJ2-1	TGTGCCAGCAGCCCCTGGGTGGGGCCGAATGAGCAGTTCTTC	CASSPWVGPNEQFF
-	TRBV6-1	TRBD1	TRBJ1-1	TGCGCCAGCAGCAAACAGGGGTTCACTGAAGCTTTCTTT	CASSKQGFTEAFF
-	TRBV11-2	-	TRBJ2-5	TGTGCCAGCAGCTTGGATGCAGAGACCCAGTACTTC	CASSLDAETQYF
few	TRBV30	-	TRBJ2-3	TGTGCCTGGAGCAAAACAGGGAGCGACACAGATACGCAGTATTTT	CAWSKTGSDTDTQYF
medium-sized	TRBV5-1	TRBD1	TRBJ1-1	TGCGCCAGCAGCTTGGAGGCAGGGGGCCTGGGTACTGAAGCTTTCTTT	CASSLEAGGLGTEAFF
-	TRBV2	-	TRBJ1-1	TGTGCCAGCAGTGAAGGCCAGAGGGACACTGAAGCTTTCTTT	CASSEGQRDTEAFF
few	TRBV20-1	-	TRBJ2-7	TGCAGTGCTAGAGATGCTGGGGGAATTAGGCCGTACTTC	CSARDAGGIRPYF
few	TRBV6-2/TRBV6-3	-	TRBJ1-1	TGTGCCAGCAGTAACCCCGCTGAAGCTTTCTTT	CASSNPAEAFF
few	TRBV19	TRBD2	TRBJ2-3	TGTGCCAGTAGTATGGGACTAGCAGATACGCAGTATTTT	CASSMGLADTQYF
-	TRBV5-1	-	TRBJ1-1	TGCGCCAGCAGCTTGACAATCCCCACGCCTCTAAGACAGTTTGAAGCTTTCTTT	CASSLTIPTPLRQFEAFF
few	TRBV7-2	-	TRBJ2-7	TGTGCCAGCAGCTTAGTACCAAGGCGCGAGCAGTACTTC	CASSLVPRREQYF
-	TRBV20-1	TRBD2	TRBJ2-1	TGCAGTGCTATAGGACTAGCGGGAGTTACCACTGAGCAGTTCTTC	CSAIGLAGVTTEQFF
-	TRBV9	-	TRBJ2-7	TGTGTCAGCAGCCCACGGACGGGGGTTTGGTCCTACGAGCAGTACTTC	CVSSPRTGVWSYEQYF
few	TRBV28	-	TRBJ2-7	TGTGCCAGCACCCCAGGAGGCAGGGGGGACTACGAGCAGTACTTC	CASTPGGRGDYEQYF
few	TRBV19	-	TRBJ1-6	TGTGCCAGTAGGGAATTGGACAGACCTAATTCACCCCTCCACTTT	CASRELDRPNSPLHF
few	TRBV27	TRBD1	TRBJ2-7	TGTGCCAGCAGTCATCGGGACAGGTTTGCCCCGCAGTACTTC	CASSHRDRFAPQYF
-	TRBV20-1	TRBD2	TRBJ2-2	TGCAGTGCTAGAGGGGAGCGGGAGGAATGGAACACCGGGGAGCTGTTTTTT	CSARGEREEWNTGELFF
-	TRBV6-1	-	TRBJ2-5	TGTGCCAGCCTTGGGGTAACAGAGACCCAGTACTTC	CASLGVTETQYF
-	TRBV6-2/TRBV6-3	-	TRBJ2-5	TGTGCCAGCAGCGACGCCGGGTTCGGAGGGGAGACCCAGTACTTC	CASSDAGFGGETQYF
few	TRBV3-1	TRBD2	TRBJ2-3	TGTGCCAGCAGCCAGGGACTACTTACTTATCGGGGCACAGATACGCAGTATTTT	CASSQGLLTYRGTDTQYF
many	TRBV12-3/TRBV12-4	TRBD2	TRBJ2-1	TGTGCCAGCAGCCTCCCTAGCGGGGGATTAGCGGGGCAGTCCTTC	CASSLPSGGLAGQSF